These 16 T cell receptor beta chains were sequenced from one sample in a study of T cells in Graves' hyperthyroidism and ophthalmopathy. Amplified regions were TCR beta CDR3 sequences from RNA transcripts. First-round RT-PCR of the TCR CDR3 relied on the HTBI primer set. TCRdb recomputed calls from the multiplex PCR reads with MiXCR, one row per CDR3 protein. This table has about 410,000 distinct CDR3 sequences, approximately 14% appearing once. The sample consisted of blood. The source of these receptors is a man aged 18 to 35 with Graves' ophthalmopathy.

This clonotype was seen many times. The J gene is TRBJ1-1, the V gene TRBV7-8, with 8 bases that match TRBD1. The CDR3 sequence is 14 residues long. Germline trimming cut 4 bases from V and 5 bases from J; bases unmatched to any gene: 6. Looked up from germline, CDR1 is SGHVS and CDR2 is FQNEAQ. CDR3: CASSSTGAKTEAFF. The CDR3 DNA sequence: TGTGCCAGCAGCTCGACAGGGGCGAAGACTGAAGCTTTCTTT.

This clonotype was picked up many times. CDR3 bases: TGTGCCAGCAGCCCGACTAGCGGGGTGGAGACCCAGTACTTC. It codes for CASSPTSGVETQYF. The V gene is TRBV7-2, the J gene TRBJ2-5; 11 nucleotides align to TRBD2. This CDR3 is 14 amino acids long. Per the germline V gene, CDR1 is SGHTA and CDR2 is FQGNSA. The ends lost 5 bases at V and 5 bases at J; junction bases unmatched: 4.

J is TRBJ2-7 and V is TRBV9, with D unclear. The CDR3 spans 12 residues. From germline, CDR1 is SGDLS and CDR2 YYNGEE. V was trimmed by 2 bases and J by 6 bases, leaving 9 bases between them. DNA for the CDR3: TGTGCCAGCAGCGTCGGCACTGGCGAGCAGTACTTC. This sequence encodes CASSVGTGEQYF.

This clonotype was detected many times. CDR3 in DNA: TGCAGTGCTAGGGAGGGCAGGGGGCTTGAGACCCAGTACTTC. It specifies CSAREGRGLETQYF. The chain employs TRBV20-1 and TRBJ2-5; 8 nucleotides align to TRBD1. Per germline, CDR1 DFQATT and CDR2 SNEGSKA (reference sequence). The CDR3 extends over 14 amino acids. The trim removed 3 bases at V and 5 bases at J, leaving 8 bases unmatched.

The V and J genes are TRBV3-1 and TRBJ2-1; 10 nucleotides align to TRBD2. This CDR3 is 17 amino acids long. Trimming took 3 bases from V and 9 from J; bases not matched to a gene: 14. From germline, CDR1 is LGHDT and CDR2 YNNKEL (reference sequence). CDR3 DNA sequence: TGTGCCAGCAGCCAGGCGAGGGGAGCGGGGGGGCAAGGTGAGCAGTTCTTC. Its protein is CASSQARGAGGQGEQFF.

This clonotype occurred once. The CDR3 loop is CASAGSQGALETQYF. The DNA of the CDR3 is TGTGCCAGCGCCGGGTCCCAGGGGGCTCTGGAGACCCAGTACTTC. V gene TRBV14 combines with J gene TRBJ2-5, with 8 bases that match TRBD1. With V trimmed by 8 bases and J by 5 bases, 13 bases remained unmatched. In germline, CDR1 is SGHDN, CDR2 FVKESK. This CDR3 has 15 residues. Drawing the rest from reference TRBV14 and TRBJ2-5, the complete variable domain is EAGVTQFPSHSVIEKGQTVTLRCDPISGHDNLYWYRRVMGKEIKFLLHFVKESKQDESGMPNNRFLAERTGGTYSTLKVQPAELEDSGVYFCASAGSQGALETQYFGPGTRLLVL.

This clonotype was counted at least ten times. The junction and the germline gene differ at one end; a read error may be behind it. V is TRBV7-3 and J is TRBJ2-1; 11 bases agree with TRBD2. CDR3 length equals 17 residues. Germline-derived CDR1 and CDR2 are SGHTA and FQGTGA. CDR3 in DNA: TGTGCCAGCAGCCTAACCGGGACTAGCGGACCCTACAATGAGCAGTTCTTC. Amino acids: CASSLTGTSGPYNEQFF.

This chain uses TRBV7-9 with TRBJ2-7; D may be TRBD2 (6 bases). Germline CDR1 and CDR2: SEHNR and FQNEAQ (reference sequence). V was pared by 4 bases and J by 4 bases, with 14 bases between. The CDR3 length is 14 residues. CDR3 sequence: CASSYTGESYEQYF. The CDR3 DNA reads as TGTGCCAGCAGCTATACGGGAGAGAGTTACGAGCAGTACTTC. The full variable domain, completed using reference TRBV7-9 and TRBJ2-7, is DTGVSQNPRHKITKRGQNVTFRCDPISEHNRLYWYRQTLGQGPEFLTYFQNEAQLEKSRLLSDRFSAERPKGSFSTLEIQRTEQGDSAMYLCASSYTGESYEQYFGPGTRLTVT.

The V gene is TRBV30, the J gene TRBJ1-5, with 11 bases matching TRBD1. The length of the CDR3 is 13 residues. The germline CDR1 and CDR2 sequences are GTSNPN and SVGIG (reference sequence). Trimming removed 5 bases from V and 6 bases from J; junction bases left unmatched: 3. CDR3 in DNA: TGTGCCTGGGCCGGGACAGGGGGTCAGCCCCAGCATTTT. This translates into CAWAGTGGQPQHF.

In this sample, this clonotype turned up many times. The CDR3 protein is CASSRQWDIYNEQFF. The CDR3 nucleotides are TGTGCCAGCAGCAGACAATGGGACATCTACAATGAGCAGTTCTTC. The genes are TRBV6-1 and TRBJ2-1; a possible D gene is TRBD1 (6 bases). The CDR3 consists of 15 residues. Trimming left V 6 bases short and J 3 bases short, with 15 bases between. Germline V gene sequence: CDR1 MNHNS, CDR2 SASEGT.

For the CDR3, the DNA is TGCAGCGTTGGGGGACTAGCGGGGCCCTACGAGCAGTACTTC. It codes for CSVGGLAGPYEQYF. The chain carries TRBV29-1 and TRBJ2-7; TRBD2 agrees at 13 bases. V dropped 4 bases and J dropped 2; count of bases not matched to a gene: 2. CDR3 length: 14 amino acids. Looked up from germline, CDR1 is SQVTM and CDR2 is ANQGSEA.

This clonotype occurred a few times. The chain uses TRBV14 and TRBJ1-6; D is uncertain. The germline CDR1 and CDR2 sequences are SGHDN and FVKESK. The CDR3 contains 15 residues. V was shortened by 6 bases and J by 1 base, with 10 bases between the two germline ends. The DNA for the CDR3 is TGTGCCAGCAGTGGGTTGGGGTCCTATAATTCACCCCTCCACTTT. It encodes CASSGLGSYNSPLHF.

V usage is TRBV4-1 and J usage is TRBJ2-1; 7 bases align to TRBD2. V was pared by 0 bases and J by 3 bases, with 8 bases of the junction left unmatched. CDR3 length equals 17 residues. The germline CDR1 and CDR2 sequences are MGHRA and YSYEKL. CDR3 loop: CASSQDRDGGSYNEQFF. The CDR3 DNA sequence: TGCGCCAGCAGCCAAGATCGGGACGGGGGGAGCTACAATGAGCAGTTCTTC.

This clonotype was seen only a few times. The gene calls are TRBV19 and TRBJ1-1; 7 bases line up with TRBD1. Germline V gene lookup returns CDR1 LNHDA and CDR2 SQIVND (reference sequence). The CDR3 loop spans 18 amino acids. With 10 bases clipped from V and 1 base from J, the junction kept 21 bases outside the gene matches. The CDR3: CATLQRAGGRFWNTEAFF. In nucleotides, the CDR3 is TGTGCCACCCTGCAGAGAGCAGGGGGGCGCTTTTGGAACACTGAAGCTTTCTTT.

This clonotype was recorded at least ten times. This chain uses TRBV18 with TRBJ1-2, with 9 bases identical to TRBD1. CDR3 length: 15 residues. Germline V gene lookup returns CDR1 KGHSH and CDR2 LQKENI. V trimming: 2 bases; J trimming: 5 bases; junction bases outside the gene matches: 6. The CDR3 coding sequence is TGTGCCAGCTCACCAGGGGCCGACAGGGGGTATGGCTACACCTTC. Protein sequence: CASSPGADRGYGYTF.

The rearrangement joins TRBV7-9 to TRBJ2-6; TRBD1 or TRBD2 may be the D gene (5 bases each). Germline CDR1 reads SEHNR; CDR2 reads FQNEAQ (reference sequence). The CDR3 loop spans 19 amino acids. Trimming removed 5 bases from V and 2 bases from J, with 22 bases in between. CDR3 in amino acids: CASSTLSRDAEPGANVLTF. The CDR3 DNA is TGTGCCAGCAGCACTCTCAGCCGGGACGCCGAGCCTGGGGCCAACGTCCTGACTTTC.